The text below deals with one T cell receptor (beta chain). It has no known antigen specificity. No base quality values were provided; no much bigger clone lies one nucleotide off. Germline trimming: 2 bases from V, 5 bases from J; junction bases outside gene matches: 6. Sequences SGHRS (CDR1) and YFSETQ (CDR2) are obtained from the germline V gene. The CDR3 contains 14 residues, cysteine and phenylalanine counted. The read is trimmed to its CDR3 DNA, 42 bases read in frame from base 1. For TCRbeta CDR3 sequencing, genomic DNA from the sorted cells was extracted using the QIAGEN DNeasy Blood and Tissue Kit. High-throughput TCRbeta CDR3 sequencing was carried out commercially through immunoSEQ, with PCR amplification with bias correction and internal controls included. Regarding the original processing steps: Unique productive TCRbeta sequences were defined by CDR3 nucleotide sequence where primers matched, and otherwise by CDR3 amino acid sequence together with Vbeta and Jbeta genes. Sorting error was corrected by removing sequences shared between sorted populations at a frequency ratio of 2:1 or less, and the remaining shared sequences were assigned to the higher population. Donor-reactive sequences were defined as at least 5-fold expanded in CFSE-low cells versus unstimulated cells, with frequency of at least 0.01% in CFSE-low cells. Jensen-Shannon divergence calculated on the top 100 TCRbeta sequences ranked by frequency was used to measure repertoire divergence. For samples with multiple sequencing runs, sorting error was corrected separately for each run before the runs were pooled. This immuneACCESS table, as held by TCRdb, lists in-frame sequences with V and J called but not all clones. Of the missing ones, under half trace to an unresolved V gene in checked studies; the others have no known cause. From that table come the V and J calls and clone size; the DNA was used to work out D and trimming. The sample table shows about 110,000 clones, and nearly 90% are seen once. Of the sample, approximately 0.34% falls within the top ten clones.

These data are taken from a study of Tregs in tolerant kidney transplant recipients (dated by TCRdb to the late 2010s). Notes on the research overall: The transplants used related donors along with nonmyeloablative bone marrow transplantation, and in the human trials mixed chimerism was transient. Before combined kidney and bone marrow transplantation, this study identified donor-specific regulatory T cells using TCRbeta sequencing and then followed those same cells after transplant. Paper-wide results and their limitations: The study was constrained by small patient numbers, and validation of the findings is required in larger populations and under other immunosuppression protocols. Biological reproducibility was not directly assessed, although technical replication error appeared to be minimal. Because the PCR primers were changed over time for some patients, nucleotide-level comparison could not be performed across the samples from those patients. Expanding Tregs with activated donor B cells appeared to identify the most biologically relevant and donor-specific TCRbeta repertoire. In tolerant patients, the expansion of donor-specific Tregs was greater than global Treg expansion, suggesting that the expansion was antigen-driven rather than nonspecific.

The time point label, read with the paper, signifies: blood sample drawn before combined kidney and bone marrow transplant. Thawed PBMCs were FACS-sorted into unstimulated Tregs (CD4+CD25+CD127-), CD4+ non-Tregs (CD4+CD25-), CD4 cells and CD8 cells. 4 combined kidney and bone marrow transplant recipients from the ITN036ST trial were included as patients, and samples were available only from these trial subjects. Healthy control blood was processed by Ficoll density gradient to PBMCs and cryopreserved; patient PBMCs were collected before and after transplant. The receptor was isolated from a human donor who received a combined kidney and bone marrow transplant. The chain was built from TRBV5-1 and TRBJ2-5; 7 bases in the middle match TRBD2. Material: CD4+ T cells from blood, obtained before the transplant. The nucleotides read TGCGCCAGCAGCTTAGGACTAGTAAGGGAGACCCAGTACTTC. It encodes CASSLGLVRETQYF.